One and the same sample provided the 17 T cell receptor beta chains below, sequenced in a study of neurological immune-mediated disorders. MiXCR, applied by TCRdb to the 5' RACE reads, yields one record per CDR3 protein. Of 40,000 to 55,000 distinct CDR3 sequences in the sample, less than 4% were seen once. The sequenced sample consisted of PBMCs. Receptors originate from a woman in her 50s with multiple sclerosis.

Notes on this clonotype: A much larger clone is a single base away; this may be a read error. The V gene is TRBV5-8, the J gene TRBJ2-3, with 9 bases identical to TRBD1. Germline CDR1 is SGHTS and CDR2 is YDEGEE. This CDR3 is built from 15 residues. The V and J ends lost 3 bases and 6 bases, in that order; junction bases with no gene match: 8. This CDR3 is CASSWDREKRDTQYF. DNA for the CDR3: TGTGCCAGCAGCTGGGACAGGGAAAAAAGGGATACGCAGTATTTT.

In this sample, this clonotype turned up many times. V and J are TRBV5-6 and TRBJ2-7; D perhaps matches TRBD1 (6 bases). V was cut by 1 base and J by 6 bases, with 8 bases left in between. The CDR3 is 12 residues long. CDR1 is SGHDT and CDR2 is YYEEEE in the germline V gene. CDR3 in DNA: TGTGCCAGCAGCTTGACAGGGACCGAGCAGTACGTC. This gives the protein CASSLTGTEQYV.

This clonotype was recorded at least ten times. The chain couples TRBV3-1 to TRBJ2-3; D ambiguous. Germline CDR1 LGHDT, CDR2 YNNKEL (reference sequence). V lost 8 bases and J lost 4, with 16 bases in between. CDR3 length: 14 amino acids. Here the CDR3 DNA reads TGTGCCAGCTCCCTTTCCCCTCCTCCAGATACGCAGTATTTT. Protein product: CASSLSPPPDTQYF.

This clonotype has ten or more counts. V usage is TRBV20-1 and J usage is TRBJ2-5; 7 nucleotides agree with TRBD1. Germline CDR1 and CDR2: DFQATT and SNEGSKA (reference sequence). J was trimmed by 0 bases and V by 3 bases; bases with no gene match: 13. The CDR3 extends over 17 amino acids. CDR3 DNA: TGCAGTGCTAGGGCCTGGGACAGTGTGGGGTACCAAGAGACCCAGTACTTC. Translated: CSARAWDSVGYQETQYF.

In its sample, this clonotype was seen many times. The V gene is TRBV28, the J gene TRBJ1-3; 7 bases are a match to TRBD1. The germline gives CDR1 MDHEN, CDR2 SYDVKM. This CDR3 contains 14 residues. The V segment lost 7 bases and the J segment 0 bases; nucleotides outside the gene matches: 3. This CDR3 is CASIGGASGNTIYF. CDR3 DNA: TGTGCCAGCATAGGGGGCGCCTCTGGAAACACCATATATTTT.

This clonotype was observed many times. V gene TRBV5-1 combines with J gene TRBJ2-7; possible D gene TRBD2, 6 bases. Germline CDR1 SGHRS, CDR2 YFSETQ. V dropped 0 bases and J dropped 2 bases, with 15 bases sitting between them. The CDR3 covers 16 residues. CDR3 DNA: TGCGCCAGCAGCTTGGATCCTAGCGATCAAGCCTACGAGCAGTACGTC. It is translated as CASSLDPSDQAYEQYV.

This clonotype was found many times. The chain links TRBV14 to TRBJ2-3; D ambiguous. Germline V CDR1 and CDR2: SGHDN, FVKESK. This CDR3 comprises 12 residues. Trimming stripped 4 bases from V and 8 bases from J, with 10 bases between. CDR3 residues: CASSPSRSTQYF. The CDR3 DNA is TGTGCCAGCAGCCCCTCGAGGTCTACGCAGTATTTT.

This clonotype was detected ten times or more. The chain combines TRBV20-1 with TRBJ2-3; D is ambiguous. Looked up from germline, CDR1 is DFQATT and CDR2 is SNEGSKA (reference sequence). This CDR3 has 14 amino acids. Deletions cut 0 bases from V and 10 bases from J, with 17 bases between. The chain's CDR3 is CSARDPTGSIAQYF. CDR3 nucleotide sequence: TGCAGTGCTAGAGACCCGACCGGGTCCATAGCGCAGTATTTT.

This clonotype has ten or more counts. V usage is TRBV5-1 and J usage is TRBJ2-6; D unclear. V lost 4 bases to trimming and J lost 2 bases, with 7 bases between them. Germline V gives CDR1 SGHRS, CDR2 YFSETQ. The CDR3 sequence is 14 residues long. The CDR3 sequence is CASSPQAGANVLTF. CDR3 DNA sequence: TGCGCCAGCAGCCCCCAGGCTGGGGCCAACGTCCTGACTTTC.

The table lists this clonotype with many counts. The V call is TRBV5-1, the J call TRBJ2-1; 8 positions agree with TRBD2. The germline gives CDR1 SGHRS, CDR2 YFSETQ. CDR3 length: 16 amino acids. V shed 6 bases and J 0 bases; nucleotides not matched to a gene: 8. The CDR3 region has the DNA TGCGCCAGCACCGGTACGGGGGGGGTCTCCTACAATGAGCAGTTCTTC. It encodes CASTGTGGVSYNEQFF.

This clonotype was observed many times. The gene calls are TRBV10-3 and TRBJ1-6; 9 bases match TRBD1. Unmatched junction bases numbered 2, after V lost 2 bases and J lost 12 bases. Germline CDR1 ENHRY, CDR2 SYGVKD. The CDR3 covers 13 residues. In DNA, the CDR3 is TGTGCCATCAGTGAGGGACAGGGGAGACCCCTCCACTTT. It specifies CAISEGQGRPLHF.

This clonotype appeared many times. The CDR3 bases are TGTGCCAGCAGTGGGGTGGGAGGGATCCGATTAGAGCAGTTCTTC. Protein sequence: CASSGVGGIRLEQFF. The gene calls are TRBV6-5 and TRBJ2-1; the match to TRBD2 covers 7 bases. The V segment lost 5 bases and the J segment 10 bases; nucleotides outside the gene matches: 14. This CDR3 is 15 amino acids long. From germline, CDR1 is MNHEY and CDR2 SVGAGI.

This clonotype appeared many times. The CDR3 protein is CASSPDPREETQYF. CDR3 bases: TGCGCCAGCAGCCCAGACCCAAGAGAGGAGACCCAGTACTTC. The V gene is TRBV5-1, the J gene TRBJ2-5; D uncertain. Trimming removed 4 bases at V and 5 bases at J, with 15 bases between. Germline loops: CDR1 SGHRS, CDR2 YFSETQ. This CDR3 contains 14 residues.

This clonotype was counted ten times or more. J is TRBJ2-2 and V is TRBV7-2, with a possible D match to TRBD2 (5 bases). There are 13 residues in the CDR3. Deletions cut 2 bases from V and 7 bases from J, with 8 bases between. Germline lookup yields CDR1 SGHTA and CDR2 FQGNSA. In DNA, the CDR3 is TGTGCCAGCAGCTTATACACTAGCGGGGAGCTGTTTTTT. Residues: CASSLYTSGELFF.

This clonotype was detected ten times or more. V and J are TRBV7-6 and TRBJ1-1; D remains unclear. Trimming pared 5 bases from V and 1 base from J, leaving 14 bases between. The CDR3 covers 15 residues. CDR1 SGHVS and CDR2 FNYEAQ come from the germline V gene. Here the CDR3 DNA reads TGTGCCAGCAGCAAAAACCGGGCCGAGAACACTGAAGCTTTCTTT. The encoded protein is CASSKNRAENTEAFF.

This clonotype was detected many times. The rearrangement uses TRBV4-2 and TRBJ2-7; no clear D gene. V was shortened by 4 bases and J by 0 bases, with 10 bases between the two germline ends. This CDR3 is 14 amino acids long. Germline CDR1 and CDR2: LGHNA and YNFKEQ. CDR3 in DNA: TGTGCCAGCAGCCCCTCACAGAGCTCCTACGAGCAGTACTTC. Translated: CASSPSQSSYEQYF.

This clonotype came up many times. The rearrangement joins TRBV6-5 to TRBJ1-2; D is possibly TRBD1 (5 bases). Germline loops: CDR1 MNHEY, CDR2 SVGAGI. The CDR3 covers 14 residues. V was trimmed by 5 bases and J by 0 bases, leaving 10 bases between them. CDR3: CASSPGFTNYGYTF. The CDR3 DNA is TGTGCCAGCAGTCCAGGGTTCACTAACTATGGCTACACCTTC.